This TCR beta chain came from a study of PD-L1 blockade in urothelial cancer. Overall study context: Blood analysis took place 3 weeks (second dose) and 6 weeks after treatment start. The study recovered a median of about 140,000 T cells per blood sample.

Described time point: peripheral blood 6 weeks after treatment start. Peripheral blood mononuclear cells were collected from every patient before and during treatment, yielding between 1 and 8 samples per patient. The protocol was immunoSEQ multiplex PCR, while the TCRdb copy is restricted to in-frame clones and leaves out a portion. Among about 66,000 clones listed, about 90% were seen once. Germline trimming cut 6 bases from V and 6 bases from J; bases unmatched to any gene: 11. Germline V CDR1 and CDR2: MGHDK, SYGVNS. The CDR3 totals 15 residues. The sample was PBMCs, taken around atezolizumab (anti-PD-L1) treatment. This receptor was identified in a man between 60 and 75 years old with urothelial cancer. This chain uses TRBV25-1 with TRBJ2-5, with 9 bases identical to TRBD1. CDR3 sequence: CASSLEGQGFQTQYF. CDR3 in DNA: TGTGCCAGCAGCCTCGAGGGACAGGGTTTTCAGACCCAGTACTTC.